The 14 T cell receptor beta chains below all came from one sample that was sequenced in a study of CXCR3-negative and CXCR3-positive naive CD8 T cells. The method, 5' RACE with UMI labels, was used to prepare the TRB cDNA libraries. TCRdb reprocessed the 5' RACE reads and reports one entry per CDR3 protein, with no DNA. The repertoire table contains 100,000 to 150,000 distinct CDR3 sequences. The sample comprised naive CXCR3- CD8+ T cells from blood. Subset: CD45RO-CCR7+CD27+CD95- naive CD8+ T cells lacking CXCR3 (TNR3-). Every receptor here comes from a human donor in good health. Some clones in this sample may be carry-over from other donors' samples.

The V gene is TRBV28, the J gene TRBJ2-1; as DNA is missing, the TRBD1 call by TCRdb cannot be tested. CDR3 length equals 16 residues. Germline V gives CDR1 MDHEN, CDR2 SYDVKM. CDR3 loop: CASSSRGGYVGNEQFF.

V is TRBV20-1 and J is TRBJ1-1. Germline assignment: CDR1 DFQATT and CDR2 SNEGSKA (reference sequence). The CDR3 extends over 15 amino acids. The CDR3 region is CSARDLGEERPEAFF.

V is TRBV12-3 or TRBV12-4 and J is TRBJ2-1; the D call from TCRdb, TRBD1, cannot be confirmed without DNA. The CDR3 is 13 residues long. The CDR3 spells CASGGHSYNEQFF.

V and J are TRBV14 and TRBJ1-1; TCRdb outputs TRBD1, but without DNA this stays unchecked. The CDR3 spans 13 residues. CDR1 and CDR2 (germline): SGHDN, FVKESK. Here the CDR3 reads CASSLNRGTEAFF.

The CDR3 is CASSPTLSGGGFFF. V usage is TRBV28 and J usage is TRBJ2-1; no DNA is available, so the TRBD1 call from TCRdb remains unchecked. CDR3 size: 14 residues. CDR1 and CDR2 (germline): MDHEN, SYDVKM. Full variable domain (missing parts from reference TRBV28 and TRBJ2-1): DVKVTQSSRYLVKRTGEKVFLECVQDMDHENMFWYRQDPGLGLRLIYFSYDVKMKEKGDIPEGYSVSREKKERFSLILESASTNQTSMYLCASSPTLSGGGFFFGPGTRLTVL.

The chain links TRBV5-6 to TRBJ2-7. CDR3 length equals 13 residues. The germline V gene has CDR1 SGHDT and CDR2 YYEEEE. Here the CDR3 reads CASSLDQTYEQYF. Supplemented by reference TRBV5-6 and TRBJ2-7, the full variable domain reads DAGVTQSPTHLIKTRGQQVTLRCSPKSGHDTVSWYQQALGQGPQFIFQYYEEEERQRGNFPDRFSGHQFPNYSSELNVNALLLGDSALYLCASSLDQTYEQYFGPGTRLTVT.

J is TRBJ1-2 and V is TRBV10-3; TCRdb calls TRBD1, which cannot be checked without DNA. Germline V lookup: CDR1 ENHRY, CDR2 SYGVKD. The CDR3 runs to 15 residues. The CDR3 sequence: CAISAGGPSLGGYTF.

The chain combines TRBV23-1 with TRBJ2-2; TCRdb's D call, TRBD1, is unchecked because there is no DNA. TRBV23-1 is an open reading frame, and its role is uncertain. The CDR3 is made up of 17 amino acids. The chain's CDR3 is CASSRLGERGLAGELFF.

The chain is built from TRBV7-7 and TRBJ2-7; lacking DNA, the TRBD1 call made by TCRdb goes unchecked. The CDR3 loop spans 14 amino acids. Germline V lookup: CDR1 SSHAT, CDR2 FNYEAQ (reference sequence). CDR3: CASSSGPSSYEQYF.

The V and J genes are TRBV21-1 and TRBJ2-1; no DNA is available, so the TRBD2 call from TCRdb remains unchecked. TRBV21-1 is recorded as a pseudogene. The CDR3 consists of 18 residues. This CDR3 is CASSKRRGTKRSYNEQFF.

This sequence joins TRBV10-3 and TRBJ2-7; TCRdb reports TRBD2, a call that lacks DNA to check it against. CDR1 and CDR2 from the germline V gene are ENHRY and SYGVKD. The CDR3 extends over 16 amino acids. The CDR3: CAISAPTGLSPYEQYF.

The V gene is TRBV15, the J gene TRBJ2-3. In germline, CDR1 is LNHNV, CDR2 YYDKDF (reference sequence). The CDR3 loop spans 13 amino acids. CDR3 amino acids: CATSRVLGDTHYF.

The genes are TRBV5-5 and TRBJ1-4; TCRdb proposes TRBD1, but this gene call is untestable without DNA. The CDR3 is 14 residues long. Germline lookup yields CDR1 SGHKS and CDR2 YYEKEE (reference sequence). CDR3 region: CASSSRQGGEKLFF.

The CDR3: CASSAHRGSSYEQYF. This sequence joins TRBV9 and TRBJ2-7; no DNA is available, so the TRBD1 call from TCRdb remains unchecked. Germline V gives CDR1 SGDLS, CDR2 YYNGEE. The CDR3 contains 15 residues.